The next 7 T cell receptor beta chains were all read from a single sample in a study of OX40 agonist ivuxolimab in advanced cancers. Receptors were amplified or captured by the immunoSEQ multiplex PCR assay. As stored in TCRdb, this immuneACCESS dataset retains in-frame rearrangements with V and J assigned. A fraction of the clones does not appear; measured against another copy, unresolved V genes explain less than half of the discrepancy, and the remainder lacks a known reason. Here the sample has roughly 15,000 clones; roughly three quarters occur a single time. The ten largest clones represent just over 35% of the sample. Sequenced material: CD4+ or CD8+ T cells sorted from blood, taken in a trial of the OX40 agonist ivuxolimab. These receptors were taken from an adult with an advanced solid tumor such as melanoma, head and neck, liver or kidney cancer.

This chain uses TRBV30 with TRBJ2-7; D remains ambiguous. Trimming took off 3 bases at V and 1 base at J, with 7 bases between the two ends. Germline CDR1 is GTSNPN and CDR2 is SVGIG (reference sequence). This CDR3 comprises 12 residues. CDR3 protein: CAWSDVSYEQYF. The CDR3 bases are TGTGCCTGGAGCGACGTATCCTACGAGCAGTACTTC.

V usage is TRBV14 and J usage is TRBJ2-7; 7 bases are a match to TRBD1. Germline CDR1 reads SGHDN; CDR2 reads FVKESK. Trimming took 4 bases from V and 0 from J; bases not matched to a gene: 9. The CDR3 sequence is 16 residues long. The CDR3 protein is CASSPEWTGLSYEQYF. For the CDR3, the DNA is TGTGCCAGCAGCCCAGAATGGACAGGCCTCTCCTACGAGCAGTACTTC.

The rearrangement links TRBV6-6 to TRBJ1-2; D gene ambiguous. Per the germline V gene, CDR1 is MNHNY and CDR2 is SVGAGI (reference sequence). The CDR3 contains 15 residues. Trimming took off 6 bases at V and 1 base at J, with 15 bases between the two ends. CDR3 nucleotides: TGTGCCAGCAGCTATACACCGATCAATAACTATGGCTACACCTTC. Encoded protein: CASSYTPINNYGYTF.

This chain links TRBV7-6 with TRBJ2-3; 7 nucleotides agree with TRBD1. V was pared by 2 bases and J by 5 bases, with 10 bases of the junction left unmatched. Looked up from germline, CDR1 is SGHVS and CDR2 is FNYEAQ. CDR3 length: 16 amino acids. CDR3 protein: CASSLNPDPGGDTQYF. CDR3 in DNA: TGTGCCAGCAGCTTAAACCCGGACCCAGGGGGAGATACGCAGTATTTT.

This clone has only a few counts. The J gene is TRBJ2-1, the V gene TRBV5-1; no reliable D call. CDR3 length equals 14 residues. Per germline, CDR1 SGHRS and CDR2 YFSETQ. V was cut by 4 bases and J by 3 bases, with 11 bases left in between. The CDR3 here is CASSPFANYNEQFF. The CDR3 region has the DNA TGCGCCAGCAGCCCCTTTGCTAACTACAATGAGCAGTTCTTC.

This sequence joins TRBV27 and TRBJ2-1; D gene uncertain. CDR1 is MNHEY and CDR2 is SMNVEV in the germline V gene (reference sequence). Trimming shortened V by 6 bases and J by 5 bases, and 17 bases separated the two germline ends. This CDR3 region has 15 residues. The CDR3 here is CASSLYGPHNNEQFF. Written as DNA, the CDR3 is TGTGCCAGCAGCCTTTATGGCCCACATAACAATGAGCAGTTCTTC.

The chain combines TRBV4-2 with TRBJ1-4, with 9 bases matching TRBD1. This CDR3 region has 17 residues. CDR1 is LGHNA and CDR2 is YNFKEQ in the germline V gene. V dropped 5 bases and J dropped 3; count of bases not matched to a gene: 10. The CDR3 nucleotides are TGTGCCAGCAGCGAACCCTCACAGGGGGCTGCTAATGAAAAACTGTTTTTT. It yields the protein CASSEPSQGAANEKLFF.